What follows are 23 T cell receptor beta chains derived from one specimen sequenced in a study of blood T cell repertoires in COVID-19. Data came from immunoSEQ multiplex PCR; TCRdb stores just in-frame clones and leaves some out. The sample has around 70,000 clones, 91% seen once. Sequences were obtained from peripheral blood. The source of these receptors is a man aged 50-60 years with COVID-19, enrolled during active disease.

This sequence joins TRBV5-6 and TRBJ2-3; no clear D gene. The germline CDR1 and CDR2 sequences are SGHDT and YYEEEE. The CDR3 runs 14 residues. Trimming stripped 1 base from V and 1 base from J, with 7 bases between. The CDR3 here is CASSLTHGTDTQYF. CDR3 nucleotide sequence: TGTGCCAGCAGCTTGACTCACGGCACAGATACGCAGTATTTT.

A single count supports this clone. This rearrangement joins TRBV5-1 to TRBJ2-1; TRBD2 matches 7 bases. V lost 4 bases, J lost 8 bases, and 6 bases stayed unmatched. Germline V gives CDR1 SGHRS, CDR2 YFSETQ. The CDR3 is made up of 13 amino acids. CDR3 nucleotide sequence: TGCGCCAGCAGCCCGGGACTATCCGATGAGCAGTTCTTC. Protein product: CASSPGLSDEQFF.

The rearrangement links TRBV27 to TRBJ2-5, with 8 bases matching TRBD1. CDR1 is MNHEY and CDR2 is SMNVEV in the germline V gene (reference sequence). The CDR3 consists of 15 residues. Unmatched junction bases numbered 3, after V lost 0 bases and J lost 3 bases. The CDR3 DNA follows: TGTGCCAGCAGTTTATCGACACAGGGGGAAGAGACCCAGTACTTC. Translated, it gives CASSLSTQGEETQYF.

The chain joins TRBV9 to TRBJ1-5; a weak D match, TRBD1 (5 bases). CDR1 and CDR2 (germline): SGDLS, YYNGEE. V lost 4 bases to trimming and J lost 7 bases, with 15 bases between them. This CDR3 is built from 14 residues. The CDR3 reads CASSTGGVNQPQHF. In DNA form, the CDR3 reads TGTGCCAGCAGCACGGGGGGGGTCAACCAGCCCCAGCATTTT.

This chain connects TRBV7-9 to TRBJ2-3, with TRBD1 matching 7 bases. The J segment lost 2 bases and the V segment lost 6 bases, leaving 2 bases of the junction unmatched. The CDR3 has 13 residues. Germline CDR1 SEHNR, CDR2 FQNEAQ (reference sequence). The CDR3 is CASRDRTTDTQYF. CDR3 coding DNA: TGTGCCAGCAGGGACAGGACCACAGATACGCAGTATTTT. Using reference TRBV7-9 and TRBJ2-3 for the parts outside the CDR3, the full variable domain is DTGVSQNPRHKITKRGQNVTFRCDPISEHNRLYWYRQTLGQGPEFLTYFQNEAQLEKSRLLSDRFSAERPKGSFSTLEIQRTEQGDSAMYLCASRDRTTDTQYFGPGTRLTVL.

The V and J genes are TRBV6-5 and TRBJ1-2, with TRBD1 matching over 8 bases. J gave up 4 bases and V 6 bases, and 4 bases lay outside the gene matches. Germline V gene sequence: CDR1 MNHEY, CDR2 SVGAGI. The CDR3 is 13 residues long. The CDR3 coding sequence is TGTGCCAGCAGACCAGGGGGCAGCTATGGCTACACCTTC. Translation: CASRPGGSYGYTF.

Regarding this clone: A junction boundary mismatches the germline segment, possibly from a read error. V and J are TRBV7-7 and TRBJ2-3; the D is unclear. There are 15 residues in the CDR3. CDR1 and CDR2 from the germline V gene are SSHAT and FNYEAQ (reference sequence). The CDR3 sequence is CASSPGVGRPDTQYF. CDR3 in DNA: TGTGCTAGCAGCCCAGGCGTCGGTCGCCCAGATACGCAGTATTTT.

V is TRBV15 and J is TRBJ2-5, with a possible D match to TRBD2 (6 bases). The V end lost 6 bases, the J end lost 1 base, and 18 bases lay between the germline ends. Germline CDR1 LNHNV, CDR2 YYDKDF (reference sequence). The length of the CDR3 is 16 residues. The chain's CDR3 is CATSAGSRATQETQYF. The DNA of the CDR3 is TGTGCCACCAGTGCGGGGAGCCGAGCGACCCAAGAGACCCAGTACTTC.

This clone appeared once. The chain's CDR3 is CASSYSSRAGNEQFF. For the CDR3, the DNA is TGTGCCAGCAGTTACTCGAGCAGGGCAGGGAATGAGCAGTTCTTC. The chain couples TRBV6-5 to TRBJ2-1; TRBD1 might be the D (5 bases). In germline, CDR1 is MNHEY, CDR2 SVGAGI. The CDR3 has 15 residues. V gave up 0 bases and J gave up 7 bases, with 13 bases separating them.

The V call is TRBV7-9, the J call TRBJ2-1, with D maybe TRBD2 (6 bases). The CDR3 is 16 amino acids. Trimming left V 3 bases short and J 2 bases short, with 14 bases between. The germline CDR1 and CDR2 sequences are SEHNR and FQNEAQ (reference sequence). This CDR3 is CASSFGRDAAYNEQFF. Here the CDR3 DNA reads TGTGCCAGCAGCTTCGGGCGGGACGCTGCCTACAATGAGCAGTTCTTC.

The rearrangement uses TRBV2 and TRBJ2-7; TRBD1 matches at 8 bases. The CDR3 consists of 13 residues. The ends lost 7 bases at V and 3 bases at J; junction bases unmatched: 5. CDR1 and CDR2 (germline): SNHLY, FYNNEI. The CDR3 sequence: CASTRDRSYEQYF. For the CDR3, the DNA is TGTGCCAGCACGCGGGACAGGAGCTACGAGCAGTACTTC.

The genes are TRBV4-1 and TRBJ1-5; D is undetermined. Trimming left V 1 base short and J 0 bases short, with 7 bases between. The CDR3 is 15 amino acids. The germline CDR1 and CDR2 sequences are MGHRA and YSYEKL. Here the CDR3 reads CASSQVYSSNQPQHF. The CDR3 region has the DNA TGCGCCAGCAGCCAAGTTTACAGTAGCAATCAGCCCCAGCATTTT.

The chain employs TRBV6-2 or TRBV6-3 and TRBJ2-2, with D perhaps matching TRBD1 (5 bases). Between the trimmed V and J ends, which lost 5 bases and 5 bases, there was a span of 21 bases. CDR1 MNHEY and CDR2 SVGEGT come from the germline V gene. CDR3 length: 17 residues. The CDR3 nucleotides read TGTGCCAGCAGTGGGGCAGCGTCCACCGATATTACCGGGGAGCTGTTTTTT. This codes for CASSGAASTDITGELFF.

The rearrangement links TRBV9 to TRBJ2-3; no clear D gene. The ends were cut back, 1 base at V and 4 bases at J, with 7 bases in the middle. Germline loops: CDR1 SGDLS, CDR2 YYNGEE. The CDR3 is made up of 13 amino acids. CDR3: CASSVSAADTQYF. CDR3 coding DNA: TGTGCCAGCAGCGTATCGGCGGCAGATACGCAGTATTTT.

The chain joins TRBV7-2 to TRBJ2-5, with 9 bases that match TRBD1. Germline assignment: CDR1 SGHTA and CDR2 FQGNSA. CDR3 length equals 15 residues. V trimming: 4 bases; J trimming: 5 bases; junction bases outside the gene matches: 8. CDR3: CASSYNPGQGETQYF. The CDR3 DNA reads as TGTGCCAGCAGCTACAACCCGGGACAGGGTGAGACCCAGTACTTC.

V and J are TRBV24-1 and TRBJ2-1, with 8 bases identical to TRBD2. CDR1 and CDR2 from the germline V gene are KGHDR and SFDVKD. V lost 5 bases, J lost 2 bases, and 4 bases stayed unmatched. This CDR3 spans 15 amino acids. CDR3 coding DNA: TGTGCCACCAGTGGGGCGGGAGGCACCTACAATGAGCAGTTCTTC. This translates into CATSGAGGTYNEQFF.

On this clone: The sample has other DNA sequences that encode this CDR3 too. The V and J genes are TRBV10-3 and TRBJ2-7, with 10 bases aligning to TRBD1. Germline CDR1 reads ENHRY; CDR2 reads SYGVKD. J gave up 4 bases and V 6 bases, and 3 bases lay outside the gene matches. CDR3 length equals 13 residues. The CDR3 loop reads CAISRDRGYEQYF. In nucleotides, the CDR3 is TGTGCCATCAGCCGGGACAGGGGTTACGAGCAGTACTTC.

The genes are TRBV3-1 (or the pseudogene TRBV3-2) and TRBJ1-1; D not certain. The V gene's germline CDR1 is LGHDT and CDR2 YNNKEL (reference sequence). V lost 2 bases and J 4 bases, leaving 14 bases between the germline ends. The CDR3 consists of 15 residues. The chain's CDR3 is CASSQNSGGITEAFF. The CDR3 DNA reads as TGTGCCAGCAGCCAAAATAGTGGAGGAATCACTGAAGCTTTCTTT.

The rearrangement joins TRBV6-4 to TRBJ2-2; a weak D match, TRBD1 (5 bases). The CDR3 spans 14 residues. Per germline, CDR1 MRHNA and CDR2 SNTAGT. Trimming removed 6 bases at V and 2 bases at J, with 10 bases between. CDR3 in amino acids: CASSEQENTGELFF. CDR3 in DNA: TGTGCCAGCAGCGAACAGGAAAACACCGGGGAGCTGTTTTTT.

The DNA for the CDR3 is TGTGCCAGCAGGCTAGCGGCGAACACCGGGGAGCTGTTTTTT. Residues: CASRLAANTGELFF. This chain links TRBV27 with TRBJ2-2; 7 bases map to TRBD2. The V gene's germline CDR1 is MNHEY and CDR2 SMNVEV (reference sequence). CDR3 length equals 14 residues. V was clipped by 6 bases and J by 0 bases; unmatched bases: 1.

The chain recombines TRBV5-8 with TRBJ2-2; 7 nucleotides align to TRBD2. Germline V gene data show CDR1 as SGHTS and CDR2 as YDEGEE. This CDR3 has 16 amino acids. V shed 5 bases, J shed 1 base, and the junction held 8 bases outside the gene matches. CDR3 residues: CASRGLGGRNTGELFF. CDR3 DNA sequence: TGTGCCAGCAGGGGATTGGGGGGGAGGAACACCGGGGAGCTGTTTTTT.

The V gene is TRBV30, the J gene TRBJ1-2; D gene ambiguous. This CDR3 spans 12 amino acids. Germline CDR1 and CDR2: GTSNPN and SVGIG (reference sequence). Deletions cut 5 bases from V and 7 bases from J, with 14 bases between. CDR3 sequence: CAWGPGISGYTF. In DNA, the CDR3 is TGTGCCTGGGGTCCGGGAATTAGTGGCTACACCTTC. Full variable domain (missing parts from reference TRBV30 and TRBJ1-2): SQTIHQWPATLVQPVGSPLSLECTVEGTSNPNLYWYRQAAGRGLQLLFYSVGIGQISSEVPQNLSASRPQDRQFILSSKKLLLSDSGFYLCAWGPGISGYTFGSGTRLTVV.

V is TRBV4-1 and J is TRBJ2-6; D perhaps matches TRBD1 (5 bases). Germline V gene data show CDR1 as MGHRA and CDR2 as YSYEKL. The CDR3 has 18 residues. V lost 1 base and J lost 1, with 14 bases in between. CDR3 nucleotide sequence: TGCGCCAGCAGCCAAGTCACAGGATCGCAATCTGGGGCCAACGTCCTGACTTTC. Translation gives CASSQVTGSQSGANVLTF.